These T cell receptor beta chains were read from a single sample in a study of CD8+CD57+ T cells in acquired aplastic anemia. Each CDR3 protein gets one entry after TCRdb re-called the reads with MiXCR. The table has some 150,000 distinct CDR3 sequences, around two fifths seen once. The sequenced sample consisted of sorted CD4+, CD8+, or CD8+CD57+ T cells (not recorded which) from PBMCs. The receptors were sampled from a human donor in good health, serving as a control. The CDR3 runs from the conserved cysteine through the conserved F or W. D genes are given only for firm matches. The size field is filled for only some rows; it gives once, few, many or a size class.

CDR3	DNA	D	V	size	J
CASSSPTRSADMQYF	TGTGCCAGCAGCTCACCGACTAGGAGCGCAGATATGCAGTATTTT	-	TRBV11-2	few	TRBJ2-3
CAISGADRENTEAFF	TGTGCCATCAGTGGGGCCGACAGGGAGAACACTGAAGCTTTCTTT	TRBD1	TRBV10-3	many	TRBJ1-1
CATSFRDTQYF	TGTGCCACCAGTTTCCGAGATACGCAGTATTTT	-	TRBV24-1	few	TRBJ2-3
CASESGLSYNSPLHF	TGTGCCAGCGAATCGGGGCTCTCCTATAATTCACCCCTCCACTTT	-	TRBV2	-	TRBJ1-6
CASCYRRGDNEQFF	TGTGCCAGCTGCTACCGCCGGGGGGACAATGAGCAGTTCTTC	TRBD2	TRBV12-3/TRBV12-4	many	TRBJ2-1
CASSPRDNSYNSPLHF	TGCGCCAGCAGCCCCCGGGACAACTCCTATAATTCACCCCTCCACTTT	-	TRBV5-1	-	TRBJ1-6
CASSLKGDRRQYF	TGTGCCAGCAGCTTAAAGGGGGACAGAAGGCAGTACTTC	TRBD1	TRBV25-1	-	TRBJ2-7
CASRERETYEQYF	TGTGCCAGCAGAGAAAGGGAAACCTACGAGCAGTACTTC	-	TRBV2	few	TRBJ2-7
CASSTDRLNTGELFF	TGTGCCAGTAGTACGGACAGACTGAACACCGGGGAGCTGTTTTTT	-	TRBV19	-	TRBJ2-2
CAISAQGAKNIQYF	TGTGCCATCAGTGCACAGGGGGCCAAAAATATTCAGTACTTC	TRBD1	TRBV10-3	-	TRBJ2-4
CASSIASGEVYEQYF	TGTGCCAGTAGTATTGCTAGCGGGGAGGTATACGAGCAGTACTTC	TRBD2	TRBV19	many	TRBJ2-7
CASSLVGGLETQYF	TGTGCCAGCAGCTTAGTGGGGGGTCTGGAGACCCAGTACTTC	-	TRBV7-9	many	TRBJ2-5
CATSATGQGSNQPQHF	TGTGCCACCAGTGCGACCGGGCAGGGAAGCAATCAGCCCCAGCATTTT	-	TRBV24-1	-	TRBJ1-5
CSAAPWGANEQFF	TGCAGTGCAGCACCGTGGGGGGCTAATGAGCAGTTCTTC	-	TRBV20-1	many	TRBJ2-1
CSARDRVGEKLFF	TGCAGTGCTAGAGACAGGGTGGGGGAAAAACTGTTTTTT	-	TRBV20-1	once	TRBJ1-4
CASSAVAGSEGGTQYF	TGTGCCAGCAGCGCAGTGGCGGGTTCGGAAGGAGGGACCCAGTACTTC	-	TRBV7-9	many	TRBJ2-5
CASSQTQSGDRETQYF	TGTGCCAGCAGCCAAACTCAGAGCGGGGACCGAGAGACCCAGTACTTC	TRBD2	TRBV13	-	TRBJ2-5
CASSVSRIKTYEQYF	TGTGCCAGCAGCGTGTCCCGAATTAAGACCTACGAGCAGTACTTC	-	TRBV7-2	many	TRBJ2-7
CSVEDYRAGGRYEQYF	TGCAGCGTTGAAGATTACAGGGCAGGGGGAAGGTACGAGCAGTACTTC	TRBD1	TRBV29-1	-	TRBJ2-7
CASSQDLTSGGEQYF	TGTGCCAGCAGCCAAGATCTAACTAGCGGGGGGGAGCAGTATTTT	TRBD2	TRBV3-1	-	TRBJ2-3
CSVLGRRTEAFF	TGCAGCGTTCTCGGCCGGCGTACTGAAGCTTTCTTT	-	TRBV29-1	-	TRBJ1-1
CSARRPGQLQETQYF	TGCAGTGCTCGAAGACCTGGACAGTTACAAGAGACCCAGTACTTC	-	TRBV20-1	many	TRBJ2-5
CASSDGGNQPQHF	TGTGCCAGCAGTGATGGGGGTAATCAGCCCCAGCATTTT	-	TRBV2	many	TRBJ1-5
CATSRDRGLSYNSPLHF	TGTGCCACCAGCAGGGACAGGGGGCTTTCCTATAATTCACCCCTCCACTTT	TRBD1	TRBV15	-	TRBJ1-6
CASSYTGLVSGNTIYF	TGTGCCAGCAGTTACACAGGATTGGTTTCTGGAAACACCATATATTTT	-	TRBV5-4	few	TRBJ1-3
CASSVGFGEVGSSHEQFF	TGTGCCAGCAGTGTCGGGTTCGGCGAAGTTGGGTCTTCTCATGAGCAGTTCTTC	-	TRBV2	many	TRBJ2-1
CASNGGPGSTEAFF	TGCGCCAGCAATGGAGGGCCGGGGAGCACTGAAGCTTTCTTT	-	TRBV5-1	many	TRBJ1-1
CASNLETEKAFF	TGTGCCAGCAACTTGGAGACAGAGAAAGCTTTCTTT	-	TRBV2	-	TRBJ1-1
CATSRDGGNNEQFF	TGTGCCACCAGCAGAGACGGGGGGAACAATGAGCAGTTCTTC	TRBD2	TRBV15	-	TRBJ2-1
CAAGLAGTDTQYF	TGTGCCGCAGGGCTAGCGGGGACAGATACGCAGTATTTT	TRBD2	TRBV19	many	TRBJ2-3
CATSDPRPGRRIYGHTF	TGTGCCACCAGTGATCCTCGCCCGGGACGCCGGATCTATGGCCACACCTTC	-	TRBV24-1	many	TRBJ1-2
CASSLRGAEAFF	TGTGCCAGCAGCTTACGGGGTGCTGAAGCTTTCTTT	-	TRBV7-2	few	TRBJ1-1
CASSLQGNNQPQHF	TGCGCCAGCAGCTTACAGGGGAACAATCAGCCCCAGCATTTT	TRBD1	TRBV5-1	many	TRBJ1-5
CASSNLAGGSPFGELFF	TGTGCCAGCAGCAACCTAGCGGGAGGCTCTCCGTTCGGGGAGCTGTTTTTT	TRBD2	TRBV9	many	TRBJ2-2
CASRPQGSGNTIYF	TGTGCCAGCAGACCCCAGGGATCTGGAAACACCATATATTTT	-	TRBV3-1	few	TRBJ1-3
CASNRDSSANYGYTF	TGTGCCAGCAATAGGGACAGCTCAGCTAACTATGGCTACACCTTC	TRBD1	TRBV27	-	TRBJ1-2
CAITSGTGDNPGELFF	TGTGCCATCACTTCCGGGACAGGGGATAACCCCGGGGAGCTGTTTTTT	TRBD1	TRBV10-3	-	TRBJ2-2
CASSLERLAGVEEQFF	TGTGCCAGCAGCTTAGAGCGACTAGCGGGAGTTGAAGAGCAGTTCTTC	TRBD2	TRBV7-6	many	TRBJ2-1
CASRLSTGDISYEQYF	TGCGCCAGCAGACTATCGACGGGGGACATTTCCTACGAGCAGTACTTC	-	TRBV5-1	many	TRBJ2-7
CASSEGGTSSYNEQFF	TGTGCCAGCAGTGAAGGAGGGACGAGCTCCTACAATGAGCAGTTCTTC	-	TRBV25-1	-	TRBJ2-1
CASSLKGWFQETQYF	TGTGCCAGCAGCCTAAAGGGGTGGTTCCAAGAGACCCAGTACTTC	-	TRBV5-6	-	TRBJ2-5
CASRRQHSNQPQHF	TGTGCCAGCAGAAGACAGCATAGCAATCAGCCCCAGCATTTT	-	TRBV6-4	many	TRBJ1-5